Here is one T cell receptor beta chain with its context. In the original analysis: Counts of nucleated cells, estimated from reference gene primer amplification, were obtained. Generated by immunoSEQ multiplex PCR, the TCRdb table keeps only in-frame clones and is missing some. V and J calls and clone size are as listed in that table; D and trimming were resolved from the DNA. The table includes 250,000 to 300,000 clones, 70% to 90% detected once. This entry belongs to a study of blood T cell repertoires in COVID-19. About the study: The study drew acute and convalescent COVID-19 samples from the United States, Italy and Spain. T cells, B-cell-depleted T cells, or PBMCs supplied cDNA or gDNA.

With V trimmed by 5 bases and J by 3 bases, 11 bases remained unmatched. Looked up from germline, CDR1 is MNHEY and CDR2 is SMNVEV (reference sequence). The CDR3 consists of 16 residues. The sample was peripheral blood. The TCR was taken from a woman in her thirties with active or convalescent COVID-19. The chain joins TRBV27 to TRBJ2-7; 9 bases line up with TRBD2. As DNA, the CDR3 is TGTGCCAGCAGTCCTTTACATAGCGGGGGCTTCTACGAGCAGTACTTC. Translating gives CASSPLHSGGFYEQYF.